This TCR beta chain emerged from a study of blood T cells in healthy people across ages. Study-wide results and limits: As age increased, TCR beta diversity per million T cells fell in a roughly linear fashion.

Then a second PCR, running about 7 to 11 cycles, was carried out with a sample-barcoded 5' primer and a J-beta primer mix. The template-switch adaptor, which had 12 random nucleotides, put a tag on each cDNA molecule. TCRdb re-derived calls from the 5' RACE reads in MiXCR, one entry per CDR3 protein. The sample records around 1,000,000 distinct CDR3 sequences, 20% to 25% being singletons. This clonotype has more than one count but fewer than ten. Its antigen remains unidentified. Trimming took 2 bases from V and 4 from J, leaving 11 bases between them. The CDR3 runs to 14 residues. From germline, CDR1 is LGHDT and CDR2 YNNKEL (reference sequence). This same sample was also taken into another study, of T cells of mothers and their children. As that report states: Both sample barcodes and 2-4 random nucleotides came from the M1S primer of the second PCR. In unrelated and related pairs, TCR recombination output is shaped in a similar way by thymic selection.

The rearrangement joins TRBV3-1 to TRBJ1-1; possibly TRBD1 for D (5 bases). The clonotype was recovered from a girl aged 2 to 10 in good health. Sequencing was done on a sample of blood. In DNA, the CDR3 is TGTGCCAGCAGCCAAAGTTCAGGGACCACTGAAGCTTTCTTT. It translates to CASSQSSGTTEAFF.